This T cell receptor (beta chain) was recorded in a study of blood T cell repertoires in COVID-19. Study background: Acute and convalescent COVID-19 specimens originated in the United States, Italy and Spain. The analysed material was cDNA or gDNA that came from T cells, B-cell-depleted T cells, or PBMCs.

Germline loops: CDR1 MDHEN, CDR2 SYDVKM. V gave up 3 bases and J gave up 9 bases, with 9 bases separating them. The CDR3 has 12 amino acids. Original processing methods: Cell counts per sample came from amplifying reference gene primers. Here immunoSEQ multiplex PCR was the method, and the copy in TCRdb shows in-frame clones only, minus some. The V and J calls and clone size come from that table; D and trimming were worked out from the DNA. This table holds 100,000 or so clones, roughly nine tenths found once. The sample consisted of peripheral blood. The chain carries TRBV28 and TRBJ1-5, with D unresolved. This clonotype was obtained from a man in his fifties or sixties with acute or convalescent COVID-19. The CDR3 DNA sequence: TGTGCCAGCAGTTTCCCCTCCTGGCCCCAGCATTTT. Translating it yields CASSFPSWPQHF.